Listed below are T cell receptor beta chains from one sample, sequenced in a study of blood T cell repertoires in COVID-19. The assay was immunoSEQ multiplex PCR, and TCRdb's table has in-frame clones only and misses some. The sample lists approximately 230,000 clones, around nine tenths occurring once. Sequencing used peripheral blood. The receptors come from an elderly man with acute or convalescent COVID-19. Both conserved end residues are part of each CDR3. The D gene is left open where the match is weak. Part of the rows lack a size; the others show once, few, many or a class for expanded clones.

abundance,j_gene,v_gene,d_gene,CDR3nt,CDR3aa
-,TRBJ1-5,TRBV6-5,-,TGTGCCAGCAGTTACTCGGTGGGCCAGCCCCAGCATTTT,CASSYSVGQPQHF
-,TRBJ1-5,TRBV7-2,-,TGTGCCAGCAGCTTGGGGGGGCGTCAGCCCCAGCATTTT,CASSLGGRQPQHF
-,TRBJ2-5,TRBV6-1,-,TGTGCCAGCAGTGCAAACCCGTATACAGGTTCAAGTTGGACGGAGACCCAGTACTTC,CASSANPYTGSSWTETQYF
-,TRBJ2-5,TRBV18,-,TGTGCCAGCTCACCAATCCGGGACTTCCAAGAGACCCAGTACTTC,CASSPIRDFQETQYF
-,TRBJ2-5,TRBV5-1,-,TGCGCCAGCAGCTCCCGGGACACCCTAGAGACCCAGTACTTC,CASSSRDTLETQYF
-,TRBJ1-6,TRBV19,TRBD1,TGTGCCAGTAGCACAATACAGGGGGCAGATTCACCCCTCCACTTT,CASSTIQGADSPLHF
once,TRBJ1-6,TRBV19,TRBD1,TGTGCCAGTAGTATCCAGGGGGCGCTTAATTCACCCCTCCACTTT,CASSIQGALNSPLHF
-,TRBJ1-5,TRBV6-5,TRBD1,TGTGCCAGCAGCCGGTCCAGGGGGCAGCAGCCCCAGCATTTT,CASSRSRGQQPQHF
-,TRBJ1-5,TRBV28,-,TGTGCCAGCAGTTTATTCTCAGGGGGCAATCAGCCCCAGCATTTT,CASSLFSGGNQPQHF
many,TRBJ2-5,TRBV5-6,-,TGTGCCAGCAGCACAGCGGCAGAGACCCAGTACTTC,CASSTAAETQYF
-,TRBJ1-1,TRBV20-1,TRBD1,TGCAGTGCTAGAAGACAGGGCGAAGCTTTCTTT,CSARRQGEAFF
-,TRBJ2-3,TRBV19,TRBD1,TGTGCCAGTAGTATAGGGACAGGGGCTCCCACAGATACGCAGTATTTT,CASSIGTGAPTDTQYF
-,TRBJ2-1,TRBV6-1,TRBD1,TGTGCCAGCAGTGAAGCGGGGACAGGGAGTTTTGAGCAGTTCTTC,CASSEAGTGSFEQFF
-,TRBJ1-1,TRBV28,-,TGTGCCAGCGGACAGTTTACAGCTTTCTTT,CASGQFTAFF
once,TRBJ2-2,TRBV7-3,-,TGTGCCAGCAGCTTTCTGGGCCCTAACACCGGGGAGCTGTTTTTT,CASSFLGPNTGELFF
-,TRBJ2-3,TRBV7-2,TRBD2,TGTGCCAGCAGCCTGGGACTAGCAAGCACAGATACGCAGTATTTT,CASSLGLASTDTQYF
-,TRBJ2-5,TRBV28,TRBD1,TGTGCCAGCAACCCAGGGGGTGGGCAAGAGACCCAGTACTTC,CASNPGGGQETQYF
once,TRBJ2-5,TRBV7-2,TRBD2,TGTGCCAGCAGTGAAGGACTAGCGGGGGGGCGGAGGTGGGAGACCCAGTACTTC,CASSEGLAGGRRWETQYF
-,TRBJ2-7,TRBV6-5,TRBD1,TGTGCCAGCACCTCGGACAGGGGCCCCTACGAGCAGTACTTC,CASTSDRGPYEQYF
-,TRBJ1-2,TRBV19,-,TGTGCCAGTACAGGACAGACTTACTATGGCTACACCTTC,CASTGQTYYGYTF
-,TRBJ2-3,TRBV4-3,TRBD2,TGCGCCAGCAGCCAAGTCCCCATAGCGGGGGGGCAGGGAACAGATACGCAGTATTTT,CASSQVPIAGGQGTDTQYF
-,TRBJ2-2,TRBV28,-,TGTGCCAGCACTTACAGGGCGGGCACCGGGGAGCTGTTTTTT,CASTYRAGTGELFF
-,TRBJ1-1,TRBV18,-,TGTGCCAGCTCACGAGACAGGAAGACGAACACTGAAGCTTTCTTT,CASSRDRKTNTEAFF
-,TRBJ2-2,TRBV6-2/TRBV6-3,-,TGTGCCAGCAGTTATGAGGGTAGGGCCACCGGGGAGCTGTTTTTT,CASSYEGRATGELFF
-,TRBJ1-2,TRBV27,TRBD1,TGTGCCAGCAGCCGAATAAGGACAGGGGGCGCCCTCGGCTACACCTTC,CASSRIRTGGALGYTF
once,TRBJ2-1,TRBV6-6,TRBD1,TGTGCCAGCAGCTCCGGGACAGGGACATACAATGAGCAGTTCTTC,CASSSGTGTYNEQFF
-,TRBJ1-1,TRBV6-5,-,TGTGCCAGCAGTTACGAGGGGGACACTGAAGCTTTCTTT,CASSYEGDTEAFF
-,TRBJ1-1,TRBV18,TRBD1,TGTGCCAGCTCGGGTGGACAGGGGCACACTGAAGCTTTCTTT,CASSGGQGHTEAFF
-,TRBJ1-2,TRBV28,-,TGTGCCAGCAGTTTAGGCGGCGCCAACCCCAGCTATGGCTACACCTTC,CASSLGGANPSYGYTF
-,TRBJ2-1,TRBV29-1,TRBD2,TGCAGCGTTGGGGCTAGCGGGAGCGTGTATGAGCAGTTCTTC,CSVGASGSVYEQFF
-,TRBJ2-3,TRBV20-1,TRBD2,TGCAGTGCCAGTAGCGGGGGGGCTGGGGATACGCAGTATTTT,CSASSGGAGDTQYF
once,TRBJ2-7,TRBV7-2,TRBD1,TGTGCCAGCAGCTACACCGGGACAGGGTCTTACGAGCAGTACTTC,CASSYTGTGSYEQYF
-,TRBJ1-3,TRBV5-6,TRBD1,TGTGCCAGCAGCTTGACCGGGACAGGGTCTGGAAACACCATATATTTT,CASSLTGTGSGNTIYF
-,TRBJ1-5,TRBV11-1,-,TGTGCCAGCAGCCTCCGGGCCGGGGGAGATCAGCCCCAGCATTTT,CASSLRAGGDQPQHF
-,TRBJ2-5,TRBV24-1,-,TGTGCCACCAGTCCAGGGATCGGGGGGACCCAGTACTTC,CATSPGIGGTQYF
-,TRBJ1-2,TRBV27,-,TGTGCCAGCAGTTTAAGCTCCGCGTCCTACTATGGCTACACCTTC,CASSLSSASYYGYTF
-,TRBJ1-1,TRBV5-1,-,TGCGCCAGCAGCTTGTCAGGGGTTGGCACTGAAGCTTTCTTT,CASSLSGVGTEAFF
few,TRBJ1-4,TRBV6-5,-,TGTGCCAGCAGGGCTGGTTATCAAACTAATGAAAAACTGTTTTTT,CASRAGYQTNEKLFF
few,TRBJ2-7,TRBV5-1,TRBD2,TGCGCCAGCAGCCCTCGGCGGGGGAGCTCCTACGAGCAGTACTTC,CASSPRRGSSYEQYF
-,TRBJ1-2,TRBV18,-,TGTGCCAGCTCACCTAGGTCTCCCGGGAACTATGGCTACACCTTC,CASSPRSPGNYGYTF
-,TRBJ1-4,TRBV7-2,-,TGTGCCAGCAGCTTGGAACAGTATAATGAAAAACTGTTTTTT,CASSLEQYNEKLFF
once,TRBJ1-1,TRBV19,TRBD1,TGTGCCAGTAGTTTTGACAGGGGGCGTGGGACTGAAGCTTTCTTT,CASSFDRGRGTEAFF
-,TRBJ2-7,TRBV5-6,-,TGTGCCAGCACCGCCGGGAGCTCCTACGAGCAGTACTTC,CASTAGSSYEQYF
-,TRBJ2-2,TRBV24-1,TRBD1,TGTGCCACCAGTGATTTGGGACAGGGAAGGGAGCTGTTTTTT,CATSDLGQGRELFF
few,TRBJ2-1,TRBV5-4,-,TGTGCCAGCAGCCTCTTAGACAAGCCAATGTACAATGAGCAGTTCTTC,CASSLLDKPMYNEQFF
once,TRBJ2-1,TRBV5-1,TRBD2,TGCGCCAGCAGTCCCGGACTAGCGGGGGTCAATGAGCAGTTCTTC,CASSPGLAGVNEQFF
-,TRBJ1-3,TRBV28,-,TGTGCCAGCAGAAGTCCCAGGCGTTCGGGAGGAAACACCATATATTTT,CASRSPRRSGGNTIYF
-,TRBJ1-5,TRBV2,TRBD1,TGTGCCAGCAGCGCGACAGGGCATAGCAATCAGCCCCAGCATTTT,CASSATGHSNQPQHF
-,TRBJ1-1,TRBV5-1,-,TGCGCCAGCAGCTCGCTGACAGGTTTGAACACTGAAGCTTTCTTT,CASSSLTGLNTEAFF
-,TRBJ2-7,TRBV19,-,TGTGCCAGTAGTATCGGCAGGGCCTTATTATCCTACGAGCAGTACTTC,CASSIGRALLSYEQYF
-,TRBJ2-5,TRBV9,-,TGTGCCAGCAGCACACAGCCGTGGGAGACCCAGTACTTC,CASSTQPWETQYF
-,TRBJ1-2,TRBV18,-,TGTGCCAGCTCACCACCTTTTGATACACCCGGCTACACCTTC,CASSPPFDTPGYTF
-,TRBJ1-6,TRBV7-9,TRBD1,TGTGCCAGCAGCTTTTTCGGGACAGGGGGATATAATTCACCCCTCCACTTT,CASSFFGTGGYNSPLHF
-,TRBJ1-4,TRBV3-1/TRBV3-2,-,TGTGCCAGCAGCCAAGGTGTCGCAGGCCTAAAACTGTTTTTT,CASSQGVAGLKLFF
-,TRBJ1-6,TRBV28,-,TGTGCCAGCTATTCGCCTAATTTGGCACCCCTCCACTTT,CASYSPNLAPLHF
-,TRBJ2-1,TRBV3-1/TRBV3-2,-,TGTGCCAGCAGCCAAGATCGGGATATGAGGGGGGGCCGCAATGAGCAGTTCTTC,CASSQDRDMRGGRNEQFF
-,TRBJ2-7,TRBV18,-,TGTGCCAGCTCACCTATGGCTGGTTCCTACGAGCAGTACTTC,CASSPMAGSYEQYF